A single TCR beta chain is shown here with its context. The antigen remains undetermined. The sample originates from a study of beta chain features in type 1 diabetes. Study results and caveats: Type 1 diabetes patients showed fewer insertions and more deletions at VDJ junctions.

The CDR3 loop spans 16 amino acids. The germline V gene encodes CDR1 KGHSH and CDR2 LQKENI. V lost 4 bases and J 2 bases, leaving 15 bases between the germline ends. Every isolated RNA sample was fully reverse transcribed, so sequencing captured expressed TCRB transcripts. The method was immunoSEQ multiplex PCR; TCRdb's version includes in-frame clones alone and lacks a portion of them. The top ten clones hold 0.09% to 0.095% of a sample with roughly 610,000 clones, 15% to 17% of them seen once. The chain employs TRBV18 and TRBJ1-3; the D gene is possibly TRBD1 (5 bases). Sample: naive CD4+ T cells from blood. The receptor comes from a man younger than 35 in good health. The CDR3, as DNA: TGTGCCAGCTCACAGAGTCCCGGGACTGCTGGAAACACCATATATTTT. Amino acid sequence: CASSQSPGTAGNTIYF.